Only a few counts were recorded for the clone carrying this TCR beta chain. Its antigen remains unknown. Free of recent acute infections or vaccinations, the donors were healthy HIV-negative adults. Division of CD4+ cells produced a CD45RA+ naive subset and a CD45RA-negative memory subset. This sample was taken from a study of shared clonotypes between healthy human individuals. About the research overall: Three plates each covered CD4 naive and memory; CD8 naive two, CD8 memory one.

Findings and limits, study-wide: Lower generation probabilities were found for non-shared clonotypes than for those shared by all four donors.

TCRdb's copy holds only in-frame clones and misses some; the assay was immunoSEQ multiplex PCR. The repertoire holds around 2.5 million clones, with approximately 93% as singletons. The clonotype originates from a man between 18 and 35 years old in good health. Some clones in this sample may be carry-over from other donors' samples. Sequencing used naive CD4+ T cells from PBMCs. As to subset: CD45RA+ positively selected.

The CDR3 bases are TGCAGCGTCATGAACACTGAAGCTTTCTTT. Translation gives CSVMNTEAFF. The chain employs TRBV29-1 and TRBJ1-1; D unclear. Trimming stripped 6 bases from V and 0 bases from J, with 2 bases between. The CDR3 spans 10 residues. Germline V CDR1 and CDR2: SQVTM, ANQGSEA.